Below, one T cell receptor (beta chain) is given with its context. The antigen remains unidentified. UMI-labeled 5' RACE yielded the TRB cDNA libraries. Reanalyzing the 5' RACE reads, TCRdb keeps one entry per CDR3 protein, without DNA. This table holds some 61,000 distinct CDR3 sequences. The CDR3 has 14 residues. Germline CDR1 is SEHNR and CDR2 is FQNEAQ (reference sequence). The entry originates in a study of CXCR3-negative and CXCR3-positive naive CD8 T cells. Study findings and constraints: Naive cells used TRBV-TRBJ genes in much the same way whether CXCR3-negative or CXCR3-positive; memory cells did not. The study found comparably high diversity in both naive subsets and much lower diversity in memory CD8+ cells. Comparison of naive cells showed more hydrophobic TRB CDR3s in CXCR3-positive than in CXCR3-negative naive cells.

The sequencing input was naive CXCR3- CD8+ T cells from blood. Subset specified: CD45RO-CCR7+CD27+CD95- naive CD8+ T cells lacking CXCR3 (TNR3-). The clonotype was recovered from a human donor in good health. Some clones in this sample may be carry-over from other donors' samples. The rearrangement links TRBV7-9 to TRBJ2-7. The CDR3 loop reads CASSFLSSPYEQYF.